This T cell receptor beta chain was observed in a study of blood T cell repertoires in COVID-19. Measured with immunoSEQ multiplex PCR; TCRdb has only the in-frame clones, and not every one. This table holds approximately 440,000 clones, 87% found once. This CDR3 spans 15 amino acids. CDR1 is SGHKS, CDR2 YYEKEE, per germline (reference sequence). The J segment lost 4 bases and the V segment lost 4 bases, leaving 9 bases of the junction unmatched. This clone was observed a few times. The V and J genes are TRBV5-5 and TRBJ1-2, with 8 bases matching TRBD1. The TCR originated in a woman aged 18-29 years who had recovered from COVID-19. The sample comprised PBMCs or T cells enriched from blood (not recorded which). The CDR3 spells CASSPAGGGGYGYTF. The CDR3 DNA reads TGTGCCAGCAGCCCGGCAGGGGGCGGAGGCTATGGCTACACCTTC.